The clone carrying this T cell receptor beta chain was detected once. Its antigen is unidentified. Pooling of second doses given at about 4 or about 12 weeks was done. Using immunoSEQ multiplex PCR, the repertoire was profiled, and TCRdb retains in-frame clones only, with some absent. The sample holds roughly 69,000 clones; 80% are singletons and the top ten take about an eighth. Trimming pared 7 bases from V and 7 bases from J, leaving 16 bases between. Germline CDR1 LGHNT, CDR2 FRNRAP. This CDR3 has 13 residues. The entry originates in a study of T cell responses to AZD1222 COVID-19 vaccine. Regarding the study as a whole: Among those given AZD1222, only five or six were seropositive at baseline. Once two AZD1222 doses were given, Spike-specific TCR breadth and depth went up. Nearly half of spike-specific TCRs reportedly target variant regions that are unmutated in the B.1.351 and B.1.1.7 variants.

This material consisted of peripheral blood, taken 28 days after the second AZD1222 dose. The clonotype was recovered from an adult who received the AZD1222 COVID-19 vaccine. J is TRBJ2-5 and V is TRBV12-5; weak D call: TRBD1 (5 bases). CDR3 region: CASAIGVLGTQYF. The CDR3 DNA reads TGTGCTAGTGCCATAGGGGTTCTGGGGACCCAGTACTTC.